This is a list of T cell receptor beta chains from one sample in a study of OX40 agonist ivuxolimab in advanced cancers. The table came from immunoSEQ multiplex PCR; TCRdb's copy has only in-frame clones and leaves some out. The sample carries 65,000 to 95,000 clones, roughly 88% recorded once. Sequenced here: CD4+ or CD8+ T cells sorted from blood, sampled in a trial of the OX40 agonist ivuxolimab. The receptors were gathered from an adult with an advanced solid tumor such as melanoma, head and neck, liver or kidney cancer. Each CDR3 is given with its conserved first and last residue. A D gene is named only where the DNA matches it firmly. Clone size is given for some rows only: seen once, a few or many times, or a class if the clone is expanded.

cdr3_length: 14
v_call: TRBV9
d_call: -
j_call: TRBJ2-5
clone_size: -
cdr3_nt: TGTGCCAGCAGCGCGGGACAAGGACAAGAGACCCAGTACTTC
cdr3_aa: CASSAGQGQETQYF

cdr3_length: 12
v_call: TRBV6-5
d_call: -
j_call: TRBJ2-7
clone_size: -
cdr3_nt: TGTGCCAGCAGCACTGGATACTACGAGCAGTACTTC
cdr3_aa: CASSTGYYEQYF

cdr3_length: 16
v_call: TRBV5-1
d_call: TRBD2
j_call: TRBJ2-2
clone_size: -
cdr3_nt: TGCGCCAGCAGCGAGTTGGGGACTAGCCTCACCGGGGAGCTGTTTTTT
cdr3_aa: CASSELGTSLTGELFF

cdr3_length: 15
v_call: TRBV14
d_call: TRBD2
j_call: TRBJ2-1
clone_size: -
cdr3_nt: TGTGCCAGCAGCGAGGGACTAGCGGATTACAATGAGCAGTTCTTC
cdr3_aa: CASSEGLADYNEQFF

cdr3_length: 14
v_call: TRBV21-1
d_call: -
j_call: TRBJ2-1
clone_size: -
cdr3_nt: TGTGCCAGCAGCAAAGACTCGGGGAGGAATGAGCAGTTCTTC
cdr3_aa: CASSKDSGRNEQFF

cdr3_length: 13
v_call: TRBV28
d_call: -
j_call: TRBJ2-7
clone_size: -
cdr3_nt: TGTGCCAGCAGTCCTACCGGGCGATACGAGCAGTACTTC
cdr3_aa: CASSPTGRYEQYF

cdr3_length: 14
v_call: TRBV5-1
d_call: -
j_call: TRBJ2-5
clone_size: -
cdr3_nt: TGCGCCAGCAGCCAAGTTGGGGTGCAAGAGACCCAGTACTTC
cdr3_aa: CASSQVGVQETQYF

cdr3_length: 13
v_call: TRBV9
d_call: -
j_call: TRBJ1-5
clone_size: -
cdr3_nt: TGTGCCAGCAGCTCCCCCGGGGTCCAGCCCCAGCATTTT
cdr3_aa: CASSSPGVQPQHF

cdr3_length: 14
v_call: TRBV28
d_call: TRBD1
j_call: TRBJ1-2
clone_size: -
cdr3_nt: TGTGCCAGCAGTAACAACAGGGGCAACTATGGCTACACCTTC
cdr3_aa: CASSNNRGNYGYTF

cdr3_length: 16
v_call: TRBV6-4
d_call: -
j_call: TRBJ2-2
clone_size: -
cdr3_nt: TGTGCCAGCAGTGCGCAGCCCAACGTCGGGACCGGGGAGCTGTTTTTT
cdr3_aa: CASSAQPNVGTGELFF

cdr3_length: 14
v_call: TRBV29-1
d_call: TRBD2
j_call: TRBJ2-1
clone_size: once
cdr3_nt: TGCAGCGTTGAAGTAGCGGGGTATCCGGATGAGCAGTTCTTC
cdr3_aa: CSVEVAGYPDEQFF

cdr3_length: 18
v_call: TRBV7-2
d_call: TRBD2
j_call: TRBJ2-3
clone_size: once
cdr3_nt: TGTGCCAGCAGCTTAGTGAGCGGGAGTTTGTCGGGTCCAGATACGCAGTATTTT
cdr3_aa: CASSLVSGSLSGPDTQYF

cdr3_length: 12
v_call: TRBV7-3
d_call: TRBD1
j_call: TRBJ2-1
clone_size: few
cdr3_nt: TGTGCCAGACGGACAGGGAGGAATGAGCAGTTCTTC
cdr3_aa: CARRTGRNEQFF

cdr3_length: 12
v_call: TRBV27
d_call: TRBD1
j_call: TRBJ1-4
clone_size: -
cdr3_nt: TGTGCCAGCACAGGGACAGGGGGAAAACTGTTTTTT
cdr3_aa: CASTGTGGKLFF

cdr3_length: 14
v_call: TRBV2
d_call: -
j_call: TRBJ2-4
clone_size: -
cdr3_nt: TGTGCCAGCAGTGACCCGGGATTGAGTGGCATTCAGTACTTC
cdr3_aa: CASSDPGLSGIQYF

cdr3_length: 14
v_call: TRBV2
d_call: -
j_call: TRBJ2-2
clone_size: -
cdr3_nt: TGTGCCAGCAGTGCCAGTCCTAACACCGGGGAGCTGTTTTTT
cdr3_aa: CASSASPNTGELFF

cdr3_length: 15
v_call: TRBV7-2
d_call: TRBD2
j_call: TRBJ2-5
clone_size: -
cdr3_nt: TGTGCCAGCAGTACGGGACTAGCGGTCCAAGAGACCCAGTACTTC
cdr3_aa: CASSTGLAVQETQYF

cdr3_length: 16
v_call: TRBV7-9
d_call: -
j_call: TRBJ2-1
clone_size: -
cdr3_nt: TGTGCCAGCAGCCGCTTAGAGGGTGAATCCTACAATGAGCAGTTCTTC
cdr3_aa: CASSRLEGESYNEQFF

cdr3_length: 16
v_call: TRBV6-6
d_call: TRBD2
j_call: TRBJ2-2
clone_size: -
cdr3_nt: TGTGCCAGCAGCCCTCTTTCAGCGGGAGGGAACGGGGAGCTGTTTTTT
cdr3_aa: CASSPLSAGGNGELFF

cdr3_length: 14
v_call: TRBV6-6
d_call: -
j_call: TRBJ1-2
clone_size: once
cdr3_nt: TGTGCCAGCAGTTCAACGGGCCTTCAGCGGGGCTACACCTTC
cdr3_aa: CASSSTGLQRGYTF

cdr3_length: 13
v_call: TRBV7-2
d_call: -
j_call: TRBJ1-4
clone_size: once
cdr3_nt: TGTGCCAGCAGCTTCAGGCGCAATGAAAAACTGTTTTTT
cdr3_aa: CASSFRRNEKLFF

cdr3_length: 17
v_call: TRBV11-2
d_call: TRBD2
j_call: TRBJ2-1
clone_size: few
cdr3_nt: TGTGCCAGCAGCTTAGGTACTAGCGGTTACTCCTACAATGAGCAGTTCTTC
cdr3_aa: CASSLGTSGYSYNEQFF

cdr3_length: 11
v_call: TRBV29-1
d_call: -
j_call: TRBJ2-7
clone_size: -
cdr3_nt: TGCAGCGTTGAGTCTTGGCAGGCGCGGTACTTC
cdr3_aa: CSVESWQARYF

cdr3_length: 14
v_call: TRBV2
d_call: -
j_call: TRBJ2-5
clone_size: -
cdr3_nt: TGTGCCAGCAGTGCCGGGGGGCAGGGAGAGACCCAGTACTTC
cdr3_aa: CASSAGGQGETQYF

cdr3_length: 14
v_call: TRBV10-3
d_call: TRBD2
j_call: TRBJ2-3
clone_size: -
cdr3_nt: TGTGCCATCACCGCAGCGGGAGGGGCAGATACGCAGTATTTT
cdr3_aa: CAITAAGGADTQYF

cdr3_length: 14
v_call: TRBV18
d_call: -
j_call: TRBJ2-7
clone_size: few
cdr3_nt: TGTGCCAGCTCACCAAGGGCTTCGGGGAGCGAGCAGTACTTC
cdr3_aa: CASSPRASGSEQYF

cdr3_length: 13
v_call: TRBV10-3
d_call: TRBD1
j_call: TRBJ2-7
clone_size: -
cdr3_nt: TGTGCCATCAGTGAATCGGGGACAGGCGAGCAGTACTTC
cdr3_aa: CAISESGTGEQYF

cdr3_length: 16
v_call: TRBV9
d_call: TRBD2
j_call: TRBJ2-2
clone_size: -
cdr3_nt: TGTGCCAGCAGCCCCAGAATAGCGGGAAGTACCGGGGAGCTGTTTTTT
cdr3_aa: CASSPRIAGSTGELFF

cdr3_length: 15
v_call: TRBV27
d_call: TRBD2
j_call: TRBJ2-3
clone_size: -
cdr3_nt: TGTGCCAGCAGTTTCTACGGGAGGCCACTAGATACGCAGTATTTT
cdr3_aa: CASSFYGRPLDTQYF

cdr3_length: 16
v_call: TRBV5-4
d_call: TRBD2
j_call: TRBJ2-1
clone_size: -
cdr3_nt: TGTGCCAGCAGATACAGCGGGAGCCCTCGGCACTATGAGCAGTTCTTC
cdr3_aa: CASRYSGSPRHYEQFF

cdr3_length: 15
v_call: TRBV9
d_call: -
j_call: TRBJ2-2
clone_size: few
cdr3_nt: TGTGCCAGCAGCGTAGACGGACACAGAACCGGGGAGCTGTTTTTT
cdr3_aa: CASSVDGHRTGELFF

cdr3_length: 15
v_call: TRBV19
d_call: TRBD1
j_call: TRBJ2-3
clone_size: -
cdr3_nt: TGTGCCAGTAGTATGTCGGACAGGGAAGGGCGTACGCAGTATTTT
cdr3_aa: CASSMSDREGRTQYF

cdr3_length: 17
v_call: TRBV19
d_call: TRBD1
j_call: TRBJ2-1
clone_size: -
cdr3_nt: TGTGCCAGTAGTATCCCCCGGGACAGCCGCTCCTACAATGAGCAGTTCTTC
cdr3_aa: CASSIPRDSRSYNEQFF

cdr3_length: 14
v_call: TRBV13
d_call: TRBD1
j_call: TRBJ2-5
clone_size: -
cdr3_nt: TGTGCCAGCAGCCCCAGGACAGGGTGGGAGACCCAGTACTTC
cdr3_aa: CASSPRTGWETQYF

cdr3_length: 14
v_call: TRBV28
d_call: TRBD1
j_call: TRBJ1-5
clone_size: -
cdr3_nt: TGTGCCAGCAGTCCGGACAGGGGTAATCAGCCCCAGCATTTT
cdr3_aa: CASSPDRGNQPQHF

cdr3_length: 14
v_call: TRBV4-2
d_call: -
j_call: TRBJ1-6
clone_size: -
cdr3_nt: TGTGCCAGCGGTTTTGGCAGGGGCGATTCACCCCTCCACTTT
cdr3_aa: CASGFGRGDSPLHF

cdr3_length: 16
v_call: TRBV4-1
d_call: TRBD1
j_call: TRBJ1-5
clone_size: once
cdr3_nt: TGCGCCAGCAGCCAAGAAGGCAGGGGGCGCAATCAGCCCCAGCATTTT
cdr3_aa: CASSQEGRGRNQPQHF

cdr3_length: 13
v_call: TRBV2
d_call: -
j_call: TRBJ2-3
clone_size: -
cdr3_nt: TGTGCCAGCAGTGAGACCCCAGGGGATACGCAGTATTTT
cdr3_aa: CASSETPGDTQYF

cdr3_length: 14
v_call: TRBV6-5
d_call: -
j_call: TRBJ1-1
clone_size: -
cdr3_nt: TGTGCCAGCAGTATGGGACAACCGAACACTGAAGCTTTCTTT
cdr3_aa: CASSMGQPNTEAFF

cdr3_length: 14
v_call: TRBV25-1
d_call: -
j_call: TRBJ1-4
clone_size: -
cdr3_nt: TGTGCCAGCTCCCAGGGTGGGACTAATGAAAAACTGTTTTTT
cdr3_aa: CASSQGGTNEKLFF

cdr3_length: 12
v_call: TRBV21-1
d_call: -
j_call: TRBJ1-4
clone_size: -
cdr3_nt: TGTGCCAGCAGCCCCCGGGGGCAAAAACTGTTTTTT
cdr3_aa: CASSPRGQKLFF

cdr3_length: 12
v_call: TRBV18
d_call: -
j_call: TRBJ2-3
clone_size: -
cdr3_nt: TGTGCCAGCTCCGTTATCACAGATACGCAGTATTTT
cdr3_aa: CASSVITDTQYF

cdr3_length: 12
v_call: TRBV16
d_call: -
j_call: TRBJ2-5
clone_size: few
cdr3_nt: TGTGCCAGCAGCCAATCTCTGCAGACCCAGTACTTC
cdr3_aa: CASSQSLQTQYF

cdr3_length: 16
v_call: TRBV15
d_call: -
j_call: TRBJ2-1
clone_size: -
cdr3_nt: TGTGCCACCAGCAGAGGAGGTGATCTATCCTACAATGAGCAGTTCTTC
cdr3_aa: CATSRGGDLSYNEQFF

cdr3_length: 14
v_call: TRBV6-5
d_call: TRBD1
j_call: TRBJ2-7
clone_size: -
cdr3_nt: TGTGCCAGCAGACCCGGGACAGGGGGCTACGAGCAGTACTTC
cdr3_aa: CASRPGTGGYEQYF

cdr3_length: 15
v_call: TRBV18
d_call: -
j_call: TRBJ2-7
clone_size: -
cdr3_nt: TGTGCCAGCTCACGGGCCGTCTCTGGGAACTACGAGCAGTACTTC
cdr3_aa: CASSRAVSGNYEQYF